Below, 20 T cell receptor beta chains from the same sample are listed, as sequenced in a study of OX40 agonist ivuxolimab in advanced cancers. The assay was immunoSEQ multiplex PCR, and TCRdb's table has in-frame clones only and misses some. The data hold 70,000 to 95,000 clones, with around 94% observed a single time. The sequenced sample was CD4+ or CD8+ T cells sorted from blood, obtained in a trial of the OX40 agonist ivuxolimab. All receptors derive from an adult with an advanced solid tumor such as melanoma, head and neck, liver or kidney cancer.

This rearrangement joins TRBV10-3 to TRBJ2-2, with TRBD2 identical over 10 bases. V gave up 2 bases and J gave up 6 bases; unmatched junction bases: 12. CDR1 and CDR2 from the germline V gene are ENHRY and SYGVKD. The CDR3 consists of 18 residues. The CDR3 is CAISEPTVLAGESGELFF. In nucleotides, the CDR3 is TGTGCCATCAGTGAGCCCACTGTGCTAGCGGGAGAATCCGGGGAGCTGTTTTTT.

V gene TRBV11-2 combines with J gene TRBJ2-7; D is uncertain. Germline lookup yields CDR1 SGHAT and CDR2 FQNNGV. Trimming took off 1 base at V and 6 bases at J, with 13 bases between the two ends. The CDR3 is 14 amino acids. Here the CDR3 reads CASSLVAEATEQYF. Here the CDR3 DNA reads TGTGCCAGCAGCTTAGTGGCCGAGGCCACCGAGCAGTACTTC. Together with reference TRBV11-2 and TRBJ2-7, the CDR3 gives the full variable domain: EAGVAQSPRYKIIEKRQSVAFWCNPISGHATLYWYQQILGQGPKLLIQFQNNGVVDDSQLPKDRFSAERLKGVDSTLKIQPAKLEDSAVYLCASSLVAEATEQYFGPGTRLTVT.

This chain connects TRBV5-1 to TRBJ2-5; possible D gene TRBD1, 6 bases. Germline loops: CDR1 SGHRS, CDR2 YFSETQ. The CDR3 sequence is 16 residues long. V lost 5 bases and J lost 4, with 21 bases in between. The CDR3 loop is CASSTGVAGAGETQYF. The DNA of the CDR3 is TGCGCCAGCAGTACCGGCGTCGCAGGGGCTGGAGAGACCCAGTACTTC.

The rearrangement joins TRBV7-9 to TRBJ1-4, with D perhaps TRBD1 (5 bases). The V end lost 4 bases, the J end lost 8 bases, and 17 bases lay between the germline ends. CDR1 is SEHNR, CDR2 FQNEAQ, per germline (reference sequence). CDR3 size: 15 residues. CDR3 loop: CASSSFGTPKEKLFF. Here the CDR3 DNA reads TGTGCCAGCAGCTCCTTCGGGACCCCGAAAGAAAAACTGTTTTTT.

The chain carries TRBV15 and TRBJ2-7; 8 nucleotides line up with TRBD1. Germline values: CDR1 LNHNV, CDR2 YYDKDF (reference sequence). CDR3 length equals 17 residues. V lost 0 bases, J lost 0 bases, and 7 bases stayed unmatched. The CDR3 bases are TGTGCCACCAGCAGAGATTTTGGACAGGGACTCTCCTACGAGCAGTACTTC. Its translation: CATSRDFGQGLSYEQYF.

The V call is TRBV4-3, the J call TRBJ2-7; TRBD2 aligns across 7 bases. Germline V gives CDR1 LGHNA, CDR2 YSLEER. The V gene end was trimmed by 1 base and the J gene end by 2 bases; junction bases not matched to a gene: 5. CDR3 length: 15 residues. The CDR3 nucleotides are TGCGCCAGCAGCCAAGTGGCTAGCGGTACCTACGAGCAGTACTTC. It translates to CASSQVASGTYEQYF.

This clone was found once. The CDR3 spells CASSIWREASYEQYF. CDR3 coding DNA: TGTGCCAGTAGTATTTGGCGGGAGGCTTCCTACGAGCAGTACTTC. J is TRBJ2-7 and V is TRBV19, with 8 nucleotides matching TRBD2. Looked up from germline, CDR1 is LNHDA and CDR2 is SQIVND (reference sequence). V shed 3 bases, J shed 1 base, and the junction held 5 bases outside the gene matches. The CDR3 loop spans 15 amino acids.

This chain uses TRBV4-1 with TRBJ2-7, with 10 bases fitting TRBD1. This CDR3 is 15 amino acids long. Germline CDR1 is MGHRA and CDR2 is YSYEKL. The V and J ends lost 1 base and 5 bases, in that order; junction bases with no gene match: 5. As DNA, the CDR3 is TGCGCCAGCAGCCAAGCCCCCGGGACAGGGGACGAGCAGTACTTC. It specifies CASSQAPGTGDEQYF.

The V and J genes are TRBV27 and TRBJ2-7; D perhaps matches TRBD1 (5 bases). V was shortened by 4 bases and J by 6 bases, with 16 bases between the two germline ends. The length of the CDR3 is 14 residues. Germline V CDR1 and CDR2: MNHEY, SMNVEV (reference sequence). CDR3 sequence reads: CASSSDRSLGEQYF. DNA of the CDR3: TGTGCCAGCAGTTCCGACAGATCCCTGGGCGAGCAGTACTTC.

This rearrangement joins TRBV2 to TRBJ1-5; D is unresolved. The germline V gene has CDR1 SNHLY and CDR2 FYNNEI. V lost 6 bases to trimming and J lost 3 bases, with 12 bases between them. This CDR3 is built from 14 residues. CDR3 coding DNA: TGTGCCAGCAGCGCTCTGGGTTTCAATCAGCCCCAGCATTTT. This codes for CASSALGFNQPQHF.

This chain uses TRBV7-2 with TRBJ2-7; D is unresolved. The CDR3 extends over 14 amino acids. Trimming took off 2 bases at V and 3 bases at J, with 11 bases between the two ends. Germline assignment: CDR1 SGHTA and CDR2 FQGNSA. In DNA, the CDR3 is TGTGCCAGCAGCTTAACTGGCTCTCTCTACGAGCAGTACTTC. It is translated as CASSLTGSLYEQYF.

The genes are TRBV10-1 and TRBJ2-1; possible D gene TRBD2, 5 bases. Looked up from germline, CDR1 is WNHNN and CDR2 is SYGVQD (reference sequence). V lost 0 bases to trimming and J lost 8 bases, with 8 bases between them. This CDR3 is 13 amino acids long. CDR3 sequence (DNA): TGCGCCAGCAGTGAGTCGCTGGGAGATGAGCAGTTCTTC. As protein: CASSESLGDEQFF.

The gene calls are TRBV28 and TRBJ2-5; 7 bases line up with TRBD2. V dropped 2 bases and J dropped 5; count of bases not matched to a gene: 2. Germline V gives CDR1 MDHEN, CDR2 SYDVKM. The CDR3 extends over 13 amino acids. The CDR3 coding sequence is TGTGCCAGCAGTTTAGACGGGAGGGAGACCCAGTACTTC. Protein sequence: CASSLDGRETQYF.

V and J are TRBV29-1 and TRBJ1-4; D gene uncertain. From germline, CDR1 is SQVTM and CDR2 ANQGSEA. Between the trimmed V and J ends, which lost 8 bases and 4 bases, there was a span of 14 bases. The CDR3 runs to 13 residues. The CDR3 protein is CSSSEANNEKLFF. In DNA, the CDR3 is TGCAGCTCATCTGAGGCAAATAATGAAAAACTGTTTTTT.

V is TRBV7-8 and J is TRBJ1-3; 8 nucleotides agree with TRBD1. Germline loops: CDR1 SGHVS, CDR2 FQNEAQ. After removal of 5 bases from V and 4 bases from J, the junction contained 7 bases not matched to a gene. The CDR3 loop spans 15 amino acids. The CDR3 region is CASSRDRGQGNTIYF. In nucleotides, the CDR3 is TGTGCCAGCAGCCGCGACAGGGGCCAAGGAAACACCATATATTTT.

The chain couples TRBV11-3 to TRBJ2-3, with a possible D match to TRBD2 (5 bases). The CDR3 is 14 amino acids. CDR1 and CDR2 from the germline V gene are SGHNT and YENEEA. Trimming left V 4 bases short and J 6 bases short, with 14 bases between. The CDR3 DNA reads TGTGCCAGCAGCTCCCGACTAAATTCGGATACGCAGTATTTT. Protein: CASSSRLNSDTQYF.

V gene TRBV19 combines with J gene TRBJ2-7; D remains unclear. The length of the CDR3 is 12 residues. Trimming took off 0 bases at V and 9 bases at J, with 9 bases between the two ends. Germline V gene sequence: CDR1 LNHDA, CDR2 SQIVND (reference sequence). CDR3: CASSIDPALQYF. For the CDR3, the DNA is TGTGCCAGTAGTATAGATCCGGCTCTGCAGTACTTC.

The chain carries TRBV10-2 and TRBJ2-7, with D maybe TRBD1 (6 bases). V lost 7 bases, J lost 1 base, and 11 bases lay in between. Germline values: CDR1 WSHSY, CDR2 SAAADI. There are 13 residues in the CDR3. CDR3 amino acids: CASNRDDSYEQYF. The CDR3 DNA follows: TGCGCCAGCAACAGGGACGATTCCTACGAGCAGTACTTC.

The rearrangement joins TRBV6-1 to TRBJ1-2; D might be TRBD1 (5 bases). The germline CDR1 and CDR2 sequences are MNHNS and SASEGT. V lost 8 bases to trimming and J lost 8 bases, with 21 bases between them. The CDR3 is 14 amino acids. In nucleotides, the CDR3 is TGTGCCAGCTATGGAGGGGCATCACTGGGGGGCTACACCTTC. Its translation is CASYGGASLGGYTF.

The gene calls are TRBV11-2 and TRBJ2-2; possibly TRBD1 for D (6 bases). This CDR3 is built from 15 residues. V was trimmed by 3 bases and J by 3 bases, leaving 11 bases between them. Germline V lookup: CDR1 SGHAT, CDR2 FQNNGV. CDR3 residues: CASSFTDSDTGELFF. In DNA, the CDR3 is TGTGCCAGCAGCTTCACGGACAGCGACACCGGGGAGCTGTTTTTT.